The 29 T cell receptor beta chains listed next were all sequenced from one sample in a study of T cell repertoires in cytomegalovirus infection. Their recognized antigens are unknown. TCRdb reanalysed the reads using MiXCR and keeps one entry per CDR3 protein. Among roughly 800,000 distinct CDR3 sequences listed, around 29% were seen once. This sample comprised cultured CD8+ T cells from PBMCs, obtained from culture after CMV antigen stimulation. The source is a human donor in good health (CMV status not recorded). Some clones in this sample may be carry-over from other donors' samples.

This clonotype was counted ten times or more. The CDR3: CASSLGRASGGPYNEQFF. The CDR3 DNA is TGTGCCAGCAGCTTAGGGCGGGCTAGCGGGGGCCCCTACAATGAGCAGTTCTTC. The rearrangement links TRBV7-2 to TRBJ2-1; 10 bases are shared with TRBD2. Germline V lookup: CDR1 SGHTA, CDR2 FQGNSA. J lost 2 bases, V lost 1 base, and 8 bases had no gene match. The CDR3 spans 18 residues.

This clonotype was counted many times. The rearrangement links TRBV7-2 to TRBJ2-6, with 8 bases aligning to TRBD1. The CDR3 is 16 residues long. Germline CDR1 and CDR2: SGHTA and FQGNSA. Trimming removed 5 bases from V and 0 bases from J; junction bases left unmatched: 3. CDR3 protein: CASSIDRGSGANVLTF. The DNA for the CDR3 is TGTGCCAGCAGCATCGACAGGGGCTCTGGGGCCAACGTCCTGACTTTC.

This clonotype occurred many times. The CDR3 DNA reads TGTGCCAGCAGTTTTCCGGGCAGCTCCTTGTACTATGGCTACACCTTC. It translates to CASSFPGSSLYYGYTF. V is TRBV12-3 or TRBV12-4 and J is TRBJ1-2; no firm D call. V dropped 3 bases and J dropped 3 bases, with 17 bases sitting between them. The CDR3 length is 16 residues.

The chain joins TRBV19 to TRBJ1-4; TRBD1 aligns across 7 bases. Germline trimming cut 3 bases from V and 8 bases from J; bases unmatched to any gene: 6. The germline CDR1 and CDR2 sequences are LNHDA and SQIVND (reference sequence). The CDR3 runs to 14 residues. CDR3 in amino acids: CASSIRGREEKLFF. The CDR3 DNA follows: TGTGCCAGTAGTATTAGGGGGCGCGAGGAAAAACTGTTTTTT. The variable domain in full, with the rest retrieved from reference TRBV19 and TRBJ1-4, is DGGITQSPKYLFRKEGQNVTLSCEQNLNHDAMYWYRQDPGQGLRLIYYSQIVNDFQKGDIAEGYSVSREKKESFPLTVTSAQKNPTAFYLCASSIRGREEKLFFGSGTQLSVL.

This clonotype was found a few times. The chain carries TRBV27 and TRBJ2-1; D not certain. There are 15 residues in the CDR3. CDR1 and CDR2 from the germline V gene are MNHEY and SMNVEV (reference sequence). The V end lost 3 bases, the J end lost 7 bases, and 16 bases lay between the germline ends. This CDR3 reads CASSLPSRGANEQFF. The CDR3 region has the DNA TGTGCCAGCAGTTTGCCCTCCCGTGGTGCTAATGAGCAGTTCTTC.

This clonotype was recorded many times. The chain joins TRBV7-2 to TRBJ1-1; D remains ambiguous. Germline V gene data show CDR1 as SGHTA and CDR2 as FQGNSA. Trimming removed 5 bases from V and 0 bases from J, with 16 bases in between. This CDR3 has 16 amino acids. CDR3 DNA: TGTGCCAGCAGCCAGGAGTGGGAGGCCATGAACACTGAAGCTTTCTTT. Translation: CASSQEWEAMNTEAFF.

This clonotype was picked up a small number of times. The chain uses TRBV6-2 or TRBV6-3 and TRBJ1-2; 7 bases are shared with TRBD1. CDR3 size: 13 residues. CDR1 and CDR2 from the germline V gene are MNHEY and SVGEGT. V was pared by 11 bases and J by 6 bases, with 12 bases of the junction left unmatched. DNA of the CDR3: TGTGCCGCTTGGGAGCAGGGGGTGGATGGCTACACCTTC. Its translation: CAAWEQGVDGYTF.

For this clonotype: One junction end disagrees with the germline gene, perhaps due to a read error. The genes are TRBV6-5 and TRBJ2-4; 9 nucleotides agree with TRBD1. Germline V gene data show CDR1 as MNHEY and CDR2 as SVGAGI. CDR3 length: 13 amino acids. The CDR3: CATRDREKNIQYF. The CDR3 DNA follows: TGCGCTACGAGGGACAGGGAGAAAAACATTCAGTACTTC.

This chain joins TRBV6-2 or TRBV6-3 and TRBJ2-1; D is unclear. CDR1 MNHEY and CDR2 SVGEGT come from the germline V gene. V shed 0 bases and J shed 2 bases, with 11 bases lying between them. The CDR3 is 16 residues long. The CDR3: CASSYSSGVAYNEQFF. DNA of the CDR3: TGTGCCAGCAGTTACTCGAGTGGCGTCGCCTACAATGAGCAGTTCTTC.

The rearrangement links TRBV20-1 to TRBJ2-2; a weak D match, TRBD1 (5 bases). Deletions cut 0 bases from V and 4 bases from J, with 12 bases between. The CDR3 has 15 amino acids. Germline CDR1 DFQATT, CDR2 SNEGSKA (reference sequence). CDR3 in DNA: TGCAGTGCTAGAGATGGGCAGGGCGGCACCGGGGAGCTGTTTTTT. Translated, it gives CSARDGQGGTGELFF.

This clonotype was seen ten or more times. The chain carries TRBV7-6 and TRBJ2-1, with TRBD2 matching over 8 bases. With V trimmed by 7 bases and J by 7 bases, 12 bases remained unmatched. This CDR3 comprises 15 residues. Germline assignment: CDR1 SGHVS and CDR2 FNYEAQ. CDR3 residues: CASTKAGGSRNEQFF. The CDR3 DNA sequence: TGTGCCAGCACCAAGGCGGGGGGTTCCAGGAATGAGCAGTTCTTC. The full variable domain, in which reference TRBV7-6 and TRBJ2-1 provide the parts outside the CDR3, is GAGVSQSPRYKVTKRGQDVALRCDPISGHVSLYWYRQALGQGPEFLTYFNYEAQQDKSGLPNDRFSAERPEGSISTLTIQRTEQRDSAMYRCASTKAGGSRNEQFFGPGTRLTVL.

The CDR3 spells CASSYGIESNEKLFF. The DNA for the CDR3 is TGTGCCAGCAGTTATGGGATAGAGTCTAATGAAAAACTGTTTTTT. This sequence joins TRBV6-5 and TRBJ1-4; no reliable D call. CDR1 and CDR2 (germline): MNHEY, SVGAGI. The CDR3 is 15 residues long. V was cut by 3 bases and J by 3 bases, with 11 bases left in between.

CDR3: CASSLETNSYTDTQYF. The CDR3 DNA reads as TGTGCCAGCAGCTTGGAAACGAATTCTTACACAGATACGCAGTATTTT. The chain employs TRBV5-6 and TRBJ2-3; D not certain. From germline, CDR1 is SGHDT and CDR2 YYEEEE. The CDR3 is 16 residues long. V dropped 0 bases and J dropped 2 bases, with 13 bases sitting between them.

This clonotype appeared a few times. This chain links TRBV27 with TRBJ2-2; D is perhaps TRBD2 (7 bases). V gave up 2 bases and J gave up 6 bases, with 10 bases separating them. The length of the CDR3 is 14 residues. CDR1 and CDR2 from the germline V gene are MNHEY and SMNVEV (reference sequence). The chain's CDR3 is CASSLIGGAGELFF. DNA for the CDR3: TGTGCCAGCAGTTTAATAGGGGGGGCCGGGGAGCTGTTTTTT.

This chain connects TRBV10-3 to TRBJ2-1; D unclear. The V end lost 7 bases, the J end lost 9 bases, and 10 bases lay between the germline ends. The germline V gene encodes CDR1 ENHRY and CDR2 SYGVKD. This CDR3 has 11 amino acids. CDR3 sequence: CAIIGNGEQFF. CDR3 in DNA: TGTGCCATCATTGGAAACGGTGAGCAGTTCTTC.

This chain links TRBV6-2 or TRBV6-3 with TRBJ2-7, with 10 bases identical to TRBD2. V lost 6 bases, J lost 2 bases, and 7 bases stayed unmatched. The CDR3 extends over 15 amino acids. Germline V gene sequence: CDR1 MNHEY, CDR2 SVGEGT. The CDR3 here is CASSPTSGDPYEQYV. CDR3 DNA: TGTGCCAGCAGCCCCACTAGCGGGGATCCCTACGAGCAGTACGTC.

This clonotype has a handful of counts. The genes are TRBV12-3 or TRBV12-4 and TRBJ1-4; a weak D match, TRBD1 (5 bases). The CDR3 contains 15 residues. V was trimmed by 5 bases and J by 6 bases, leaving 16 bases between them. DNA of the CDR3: TGTGCCAGCAGTCTCCTGGGGGGAGTATATGAAAAACTGTTTTTT. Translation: CASSLLGGVYEKLFF.

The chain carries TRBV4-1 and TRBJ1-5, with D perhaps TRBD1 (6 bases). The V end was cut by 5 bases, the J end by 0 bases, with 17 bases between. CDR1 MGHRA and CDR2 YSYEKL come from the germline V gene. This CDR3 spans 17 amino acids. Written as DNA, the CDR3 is TGCGCCAGCAGCTCCCGGGACATCATGTATAGCAATCAGCCCCAGCATTTT. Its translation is CASSSRDIMYSNQPQHF.

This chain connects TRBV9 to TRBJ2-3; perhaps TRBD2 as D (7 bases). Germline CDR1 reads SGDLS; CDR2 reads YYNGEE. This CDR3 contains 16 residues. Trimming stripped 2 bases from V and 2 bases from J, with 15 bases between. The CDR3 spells CASSVGGGFSTDTQYF. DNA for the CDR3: TGTGCCAGCAGCGTGGGGGGGGGCTTTTCCACAGATACGCAGTATTTT.

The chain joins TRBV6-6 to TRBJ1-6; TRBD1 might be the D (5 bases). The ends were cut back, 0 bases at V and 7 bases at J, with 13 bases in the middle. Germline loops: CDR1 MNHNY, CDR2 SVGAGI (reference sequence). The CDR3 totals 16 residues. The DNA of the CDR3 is TGTGCCAGCAGTTACTCGAGAGACAGCAGAAATTCACCCCTCCACTTT. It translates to CASSYSRDSRNSPLHF.

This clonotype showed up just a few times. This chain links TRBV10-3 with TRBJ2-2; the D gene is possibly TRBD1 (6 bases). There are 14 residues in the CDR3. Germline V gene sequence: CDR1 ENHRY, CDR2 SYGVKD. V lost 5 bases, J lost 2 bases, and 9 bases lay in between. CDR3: CAISRQENTGELFF. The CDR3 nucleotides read TGTGCCATCAGTCGACAGGAAAACACCGGGGAGCTGTTTTTT.

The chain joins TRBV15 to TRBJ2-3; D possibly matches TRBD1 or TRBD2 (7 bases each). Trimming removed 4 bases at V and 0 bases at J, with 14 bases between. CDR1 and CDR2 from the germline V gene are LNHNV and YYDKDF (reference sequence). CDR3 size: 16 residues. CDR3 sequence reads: CATSIQGGFSTDTQYF. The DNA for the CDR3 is TGTGCCACCAGCATCCAGGGGGGGTTTAGCACAGATACGCAGTATTTT.

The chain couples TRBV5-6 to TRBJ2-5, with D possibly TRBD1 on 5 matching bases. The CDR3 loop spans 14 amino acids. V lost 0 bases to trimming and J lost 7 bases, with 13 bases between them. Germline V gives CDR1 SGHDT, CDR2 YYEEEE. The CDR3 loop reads CASSLGHIQGTQYF. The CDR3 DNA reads TGTGCCAGCAGCTTGGGCCACATTCAGGGGACCCAGTACTTC.

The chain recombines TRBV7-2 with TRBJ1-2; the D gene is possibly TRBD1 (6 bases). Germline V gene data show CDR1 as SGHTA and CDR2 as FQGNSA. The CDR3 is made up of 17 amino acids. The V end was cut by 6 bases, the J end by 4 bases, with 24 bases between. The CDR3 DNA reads TGTGCCAGCAGTTCTTACTCACCTCGGGACACTATCTATGGCTACACCTTC. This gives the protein CASSSYSPRDTIYGYTF.

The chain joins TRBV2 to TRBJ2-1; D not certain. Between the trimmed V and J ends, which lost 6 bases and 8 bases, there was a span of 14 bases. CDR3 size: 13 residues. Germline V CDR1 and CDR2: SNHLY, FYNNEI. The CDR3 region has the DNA TGTGCCAGCAGCAGGAACCGACTCTATGAGCAGTTCTTC. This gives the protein CASSRNRLYEQFF.

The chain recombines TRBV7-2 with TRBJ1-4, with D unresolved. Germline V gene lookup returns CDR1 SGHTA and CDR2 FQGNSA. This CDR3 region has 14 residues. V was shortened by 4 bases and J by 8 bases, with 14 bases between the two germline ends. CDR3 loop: CASSSTGLGEKLFF. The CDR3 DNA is TGTGCCAGCAGCTCCACGGGGTTAGGAGAAAAACTGTTTTTT.

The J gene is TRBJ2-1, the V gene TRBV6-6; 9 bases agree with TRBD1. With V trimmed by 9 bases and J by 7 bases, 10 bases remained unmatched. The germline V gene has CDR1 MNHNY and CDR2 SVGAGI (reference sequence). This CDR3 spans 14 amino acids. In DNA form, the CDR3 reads TGTGCCAGTGATACAGGGGGCGCTGGGAATGAGCAGTTCTTC. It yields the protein CASDTGGAGNEQFF.

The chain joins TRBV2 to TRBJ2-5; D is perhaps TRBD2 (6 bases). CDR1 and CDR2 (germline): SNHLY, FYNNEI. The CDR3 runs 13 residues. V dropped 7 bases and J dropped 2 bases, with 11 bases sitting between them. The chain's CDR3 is CASTIGGQETQYF. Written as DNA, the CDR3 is TGTGCCAGCACCATTGGGGGGCAAGAGACCCAGTACTTC. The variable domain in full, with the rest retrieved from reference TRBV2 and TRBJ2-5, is EPEVTQTPSHQVTQMGQEVILRCVPISNHLYFYWYRQILGQKVEFLVSFYNNEISEKSEIFDDQFSVERPDGSNFTLKIRSTKLEDSAMYFCASTIGGQETQYFGPGTRLLVL.

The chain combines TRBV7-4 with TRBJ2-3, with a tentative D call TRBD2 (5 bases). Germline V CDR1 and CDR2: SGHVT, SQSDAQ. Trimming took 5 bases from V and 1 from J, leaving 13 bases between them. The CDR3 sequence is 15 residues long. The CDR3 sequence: CASSPGDSGTDTQYF. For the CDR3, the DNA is TGTGCCAGCAGCCCCGGGGATAGCGGCACAGATACGCAGTATTTT.